The present TCR beta chain was sequenced within a study of shared clonotypes between healthy human individuals. General study results and limits: In contrast to clonotypes shared by all four donors, non-shared clonotypes had lower generation probabilities. Shared clonotypes: 4.5% to 5% naive CD4, around 3.5% naive CD8, 2.3% memory CD4, approximately 0.37% memory CD8.

The donor cohort consisted entirely of Caucasian adults residing in Nashville, Tennessee. A word on this clone: No antigen is known for it. The identical CDR3 is also encoded by other nucleotide sequences in the sample.

Each cell subset's genomic DNA was divided evenly among several immunoSEQ plates. Clones were read by immunoSEQ multiplex PCR, and TCRdb kept only the in-frame ones, dropping some. The sample holds some 1.1 million clones, 77% seen once. V gave up 4 bases and J gave up 2 bases, with 3 bases separating them. The germline V gene encodes CDR1 MNHEY and CDR2 SMNVEV (reference sequence). The CDR3 has 11 amino acids. Sequenced sample: memory CD4+ T cells from PBMCs. As for subset: CD45RA-negative fraction. The chain carries TRBV27 and TRBJ2-7; D unresolved. The source is a man between 18 and 35 years old in good health. Some clones in this sample may be carry-over from other donors' samples. The CDR3: CASSSTYEQYF. The CDR3 DNA reads TGTGCCAGCAGTTCTACCTACGAGCAGTACTTC.